The 20 T cell receptor beta chains listed next were all sequenced from one sample in a study of cytomegalovirus exposure and HLA in healthy donors. Use of 60 Vbeta and 13 Jbeta primers characterized the PCR. The method was immunoSEQ multiplex PCR; TCRdb's version includes in-frame clones alone and lacks a portion of them. The sample includes 70,000 or so clones. Sample: PBMCs. All receptors derive from a man aged 40-55 years in good health and CMV-seronegative.

The CDR3 sequence is CASSIAGTGDYGYTF. CDR3 nucleotide sequence: TGTGCCAGTAGTATAGCCGGGACAGGGGACTATGGCTACACCTTC. The rearrangement uses TRBV19 and TRBJ1-2; 10 nucleotides line up with TRBD1. After removal of 1 base from V and 3 bases from J, the junction contained 2 bases not matched to a gene. This CDR3 comprises 15 residues. Germline V gene data show CDR1 as LNHDA and CDR2 as SQIVND (reference sequence).

J is TRBJ1-5 and V is TRBV2; 8 bases match TRBD1. Germline-derived CDR1 and CDR2 are SNHLY and FYNNEI. Trimming removed 8 bases from V and 3 bases from J; junction bases left unmatched: 6. The CDR3 spans 14 residues. CDR3 in amino acids: CASQTGGDNQPQHF. DNA of the CDR3: TGTGCCAGCCAAACAGGGGGTGACAATCAGCCCCAGCATTTT.

The chain recombines TRBV9 with TRBJ1-3, with a weak D call TRBD1 (5 bases). This CDR3 region has 14 residues. Trimming removed 0 bases from V and 8 bases from J, with 12 bases in between. In germline, CDR1 is SGDLS, CDR2 YYNGEE. DNA for the CDR3: TGTGCCAGCAGCGTAGAGGCCAGGGTTGACACCATATATTTT. This sequence encodes CASSVEARVDTIYF.

V and J are TRBV6-6 and TRBJ2-5, with D perhaps matching TRBD2 (6 bases). The J call is in doubt because the DNA end fits TRBJ2-7 better. The CDR3 has 13 residues. CDR1 MNHNY and CDR2 SVGAGI come from the germline V gene (reference sequence). CDR3 region: CASGGIPTYEQYF. CDR3 in DNA: TGTGCCAGCGGGGGGATTCCAACTTACGAGCAGTACTTC.

V usage is TRBV19 and J usage is TRBJ2-5; a weak D match, TRBD1 (6 bases). The CDR3 consists of 14 residues. The V gene's germline CDR1 is LNHDA and CDR2 SQIVND (reference sequence). V lost 4 bases and J 5 bases, leaving 14 bases between the germline ends. This chain's CDR3 is CASSSHRVQETQYF. The CDR3, as DNA: TGTGCCAGTAGTAGCCACAGGGTTCAGGAGACCCAGTACTTC.

The chain joins TRBV19 to TRBJ1-5; D is perhaps TRBD1 (5 bases). With 7 bases removed from V and 0 bases from J, the gap between germline ends came to 13 bases. The CDR3 is made up of 15 amino acids. Germline V gene sequence: CDR1 LNHDA, CDR2 SQIVND (reference sequence). The DNA of the CDR3 is TGTGCCAGTACGACCGGGACTTATAGCAATCAGCCCCAGCATTTT. This gives the protein CASTTGTYSNQPQHF. The whole variable domain, remainder taken from reference TRBV19 and TRBJ1-5, is DGGITQSPKYLFRKEGQNVTLSCEQNLNHDAMYWYRQDPGQGLRLIYYSQIVNDFQKGDIAEGYSVSREKKESFPLTVTSAQKNPTAFYLCASTTGTYSNQPQHFGDGTRLSIL.

The V gene is TRBV18, the J gene TRBJ1-4, with a weak D call TRBD1 (5 bases). The CDR3 extends over 14 amino acids. Per germline, CDR1 KGHSH and CDR2 LQKENI. V lost 4 bases and J lost 3, with 9 bases in between. The CDR3 region has the DNA TGTGCCAGCTCACGGGGCGACGCTAATGAAAAACTGTTTTTT. It codes for CASSRGDANEKLFF.

The chain has TRBV7-9 and TRBJ2-1, with 10 nucleotides matching TRBD1. This CDR3 spans 16 amino acids. Germline V lookup: CDR1 SEHNR, CDR2 FQNEAQ (reference sequence). Losses at the gene ends were 5 bases for V and 6 bases for J; bases not matched to a gene: 10. The CDR3 DNA sequence: TGTGCCAGCAGCCCCCCCGGGACAGGGGTTAGCAATGAGCAGTTCTTC. Translation: CASSPPGTGVSNEQFF.

The chain links TRBV15 to TRBJ1-1, with 11 positions matching TRBD1. The CDR3 contains 18 residues. The trim removed 1 base at V and 0 bases at J, leaving 7 bases unmatched. Germline V gene sequence: CDR1 LNHNV, CDR2 YYDKDF (reference sequence). Written as DNA, the CDR3 is TGTGCCACCAGCAGAGGCGGGACAGGGGGACCTATGAACACTGAAGCTTTCTTT. Its translation: CATSRGGTGGPMNTEAFF.

For this clone: This CDR3 is also generated by other DNA sequences in the sample. The chain combines TRBV5-1 with TRBJ1-1, with TRBD1 matching 8 bases. This CDR3 contains 14 residues. The ends lost 5 bases at V and 1 base at J; junction bases unmatched: 4. Germline CDR1 and CDR2: SGHRS and YFSETQ. CDR3 sequence reads: CASRAGTGNTEAFF. The CDR3 DNA sequence: TGCGCCAGCAGAGCCGGGACAGGGAACACTGAAGCTTTCTTT. Based on the CDR3 plus reference TRBV5-1 and TRBJ1-1, the full variable domain is KAGVTQTPRYLIKTRGQQVTLSCSPISGHRSVSWYQQTPGQGLQFLFEYFSETQRNKGNFPGRFSGRQFSNSRSEMNVSTLELGDSALYLCASRAGTGNTEAFFGQGTRLTVV.

The chain uses TRBV7-2 and TRBJ2-3; possible D gene TRBD2, 5 bases. CDR3 length: 14 residues. V was trimmed by 1 base and J by 2 bases, leaving 7 bases between them. Germline CDR1 and CDR2: SGHTA and FQGNSA. This CDR3 is CASSLDGNTDTQYF. CDR3 coding DNA: TGTGCCAGCAGCTTAGACGGGAACACAGATACGCAGTATTTT. Complete variable domain (other parts from reference TRBV7-2 and TRBJ2-3): GAGVSQSPSNKVTEKGKDVELRCDPISGHTALYWYRQSLGQGLEFLIYFQGNSAPDKSGLPSDRFSAERTGGSVSTLTIQRTQQEDSAVYLCASSLDGNTDTQYFGPGTRLTVL.

The V call is TRBV7-9, the J call TRBJ1-6; D possibly corresponds to TRBD1 (6 bases). V lost 5 bases to trimming and J lost 5 bases, with 16 bases between them. Germline loops: CDR1 SEHNR, CDR2 FQNEAQ (reference sequence). CDR3 length: 16 residues. In DNA, the CDR3 is TGTGCCAGCAGCCCACTAGGACAGCCCAATAATTCACCCCTCCACTTT. Protein product: CASSPLGQPNNSPLHF.

This chain uses TRBV5-4 with TRBJ2-5; 11 bases align to TRBD2. Germline trimming cut 2 bases from V and 1 base from J; bases unmatched to any gene: 1. The CDR3 consists of 15 residues. CDR1 is SGHNT and CDR2 is YYREEE in the germline V gene (reference sequence). For the CDR3, the DNA is TGTGCCAGCAGCTTTAGCGGGGGGGCCCAAGAGACCCAGTACTTC. It specifies CASSFSGGAQETQYF.

The chain has TRBV10-3 and TRBJ2-3; 8 bases align to TRBD1. In germline, CDR1 is ENHRY, CDR2 SYGVKD. Trimming removed 10 bases from V and 2 bases from J; junction bases left unmatched: 8. The CDR3 totals 14 residues. Written as DNA, the CDR3 is TGTGCCACCGACAACAGGGGGAACACAGATACGCAGTATTTT. This gives the protein CATDNRGNTDTQYF.

The J gene is TRBJ2-3, the V gene TRBV15; 11 bases line up with TRBD2. CDR1 and CDR2 (germline): LNHNV, YYDKDF (reference sequence). V gave up 8 bases and J gave up 0 bases; unmatched junction bases: 7. CDR3 length: 16 residues. Here the CDR3 DNA reads TGTGCCACCGGCCCGGGACTAGCGGCTAGCACAGATACGCAGTATTTT. This translates into CATGPGLAASTDTQYF. The entire variable domain, with the rest obtained from reference TRBV15 and TRBJ2-3, is as follows: DAMVIQNPRYQVTQFGKPVTLSCSQTLNHNVMYWYQQKSSQAPKLLFHYYDKDFNNEADTPDNFQSRRPNTSFCFLDIRSPGLGDTAMYLCATGPGLAASTDTQYFGPGTRLTVL.

The chain recombines TRBV5-1 with TRBJ2-7; TRBD2 aligns across 7 bases. This CDR3 contains 13 residues. With 1 base clipped from V and 7 bases from J, the junction kept 5 bases outside the gene matches. The V gene's germline CDR1 is SGHRS and CDR2 YFSETQ. CDR3 region: CASSLQTAGEQYF. CDR3 nucleotides: TGCGCCAGCAGCTTGCAAACAGCGGGGGAGCAGTACTTC.

The chain joins TRBV7-2 to TRBJ2-2, with 7 bases fitting TRBD1. The germline CDR1 and CDR2 sequences are SGHTA and FQGNSA. There are 17 residues in the CDR3. Trimming cost V 5 bases and J 4 bases; bases outside gene matches: 13. DNA for the CDR3: TGTGCCAGCAGCCCTCAACCGGGACAGAGTATCACCGGGGAGCTGTTTTTT. Translation: CASSPQPGQSITGELFF.

The J gene is TRBJ2-7, the V gene TRBV7-2, with TRBD1 matching over 9 bases. CDR1 is SGHTA and CDR2 is FQGNSA in the germline V gene. The CDR3 runs 14 residues. The V and J ends lost 4 bases and 6 bases, in that order; junction bases with no gene match: 7. The CDR3 protein is CASSWDREASEQYF. The CDR3 region has the DNA TGTGCCAGCAGCTGGGACAGGGAAGCCTCCGAGCAGTACTTC.

The chain is built from TRBV2 and TRBJ2-7; possibly TRBD2 for D (5 bases). The germline V and J ends were trimmed by 5 bases and 5 bases, with 19 bases remaining between them. The CDR3 has 15 residues. Per germline, CDR1 SNHLY and CDR2 FYNNEI. This chain's CDR3 is CASSYRWERRHEQYF. CDR3 nucleotides: TGTGCCAGCAGTTACCGGTGGGAGCGCCGCCACGAGCAGTACTTC.

The chain recombines TRBV5-1 with TRBJ1-6; D ambiguous. The V gene's germline CDR1 is SGHRS and CDR2 YFSETQ. V lost 4 bases to trimming and J lost 7 bases, with 15 bases between them. This CDR3 comprises 15 residues. CDR3 in amino acids: CASSGTVEENSPLHF. The CDR3 bases are TGCGCCAGCAGCGGAACGGTGGAGGAGAATTCACCCCTCCACTTT. Complete variable domain (other parts from reference TRBV5-1 and TRBJ1-6): KAGVTQTPRYLIKTRGQQVTLSCSPISGHRSVSWYQQTPGQGLQFLFEYFSETQRNKGNFPGRFSGRQFSNSRSEMNVSTLELGDSALYLCASSGTVEENSPLHFGNGTRLTVT.